The 17 T cell receptor beta chains below all came from one sample that was sequenced in a study of PD-1 blockade in classical Hodgkin lymphoma. Every patient had relapsed following autologous stem cell transplantation, and cohorts differed in brentuximab vedotin exposure. Negative selection with magnets was how CD8+ T cells were isolated from the thawed PBMCs. The repertoire was sequenced with immunoSEQ multiplex PCR; TCRdb's copy has only in-frame clones and lacks some. The sample gives 25,000 to 30,000 clones, around 88% of which show up once; 6% to 8% is in the top ten. Material: CD8+ T cells from blood, obtained at baseline. The receptors shown here come from a human donor with classical Hodgkin lymphoma.

The rearrangement uses TRBV28 and TRBJ2-2; 8 bases are shared with TRBD1. This CDR3 has 18 amino acids. The V and J ends lost 6 bases and 6 bases, in that order; junction bases with no gene match: 18. Looked up from germline, CDR1 is MDHEN and CDR2 is SYDVKM. CDR3 amino acids: CASSPGRQGANRAGELFF. In DNA, the CDR3 is TGTGCCAGCAGCCCTGGTCGCCAGGGGGCAAATCGCGCCGGGGAGCTGTTTTTT.

The chain combines TRBV27 with TRBJ2-2; D is undetermined. V was trimmed by 5 bases and J by 10 bases, leaving 20 bases between them. CDR1 MNHEY and CDR2 SMNVEV come from the germline V gene (reference sequence). The CDR3 has 15 residues. As DNA, the CDR3 is TGTGCCAGCAGTCATCCTCCAGGACGGTATGTGGAGCTGTTTTTT. This sequence encodes CASSHPPGRYVELFF.

In this sample, this clone turned up once. V is TRBV27 and J is TRBJ2-5; TRBD1 might be the D (5 bases). The CDR3 extends over 15 amino acids. Germline V CDR1 and CDR2: MNHEY, SMNVEV (reference sequence). V lost 1 base and J lost 0, with 9 bases in between. In DNA, the CDR3 is TGTGCCAGCAGTTTATGGGGCAGGGACCAAGAGACCCAGTACTTC. Translation: CASSLWGRDQETQYF.

The V and J genes are TRBV6-5 and TRBJ1-4; 8 bases are a match to TRBD1. This CDR3 is 15 amino acids long. The V gene's germline CDR1 is MNHEY and CDR2 SVGAGI. V shed 5 bases, J shed 6 bases, and the junction held 8 bases outside the gene matches. As DNA, the CDR3 is TGTGCCAGCAGTCCGGTGCCAGGGGGCCATGAAAAACTGTTTTTT. It encodes CASSPVPGGHEKLFF.

This chain connects TRBV6-5 to TRBJ1-1, with D tentatively TRBD1 (5 bases). Germline CDR1 is MNHEY and CDR2 is SVGAGI. The V end was cut by 0 bases, the J end by 1 base, with 9 bases between. This CDR3 has 15 residues. CDR3 amino acids: CASSYSGHPNTEAFF. The CDR3 DNA is TGTGCCAGCAGTTACTCCGGACACCCGAACACTGAAGCTTTCTTT.

The J gene is TRBJ2-7, the V gene TRBV7-6; D is ambiguous. The CDR3 extends over 16 amino acids. Trimming shortened V by 6 bases and J by 0 bases, and 18 bases separated the two germline ends. The germline V gene encodes CDR1 SGHVS and CDR2 FNYEAQ. The CDR3 DNA follows: TGTGCCAGCAGTGGATGGGGTGTCCCGCGCTCCTACGAGCAGTACTTC. As protein: CASSGWGVPRSYEQYF.

V gene TRBV14 combines with J gene TRBJ1-1, with D hard to call. Trimming pared 0 bases from V and 0 bases from J, leaving 11 bases between. The CDR3 runs to 16 residues. Germline V gene data show CDR1 as SGHDN and CDR2 as FVKESK. The chain's CDR3 is CASSQDLRTVNTEAFF. The CDR3 DNA follows: TGTGCCAGCAGCCAAGACTTAAGGACGGTGAACACTGAAGCTTTCTTT.

V gene TRBV28 combines with J gene TRBJ2-1, with D possibly TRBD2 on 6 matching bases. The CDR3 has 15 amino acids. V was pared by 7 bases and J by 3 bases, with 16 bases between. Looked up from germline, CDR1 is MDHEN and CDR2 is SYDVKM. CDR3 loop: CASTPNRDFYNEQFF. Written as DNA, the CDR3 is TGTGCCAGCACCCCCAACCGGGACTTCTACAATGAGCAGTTCTTC.

The count of this clone is one. The chain employs TRBV5-4 and TRBJ2-5; 13 bases fit TRBD2. Per germline, CDR1 SGHNT and CDR2 YYREEE (reference sequence). The CDR3 contains 16 residues. V lost 4 bases, J lost 3 bases, and 6 bases stayed unmatched. CDR3 in DNA: TGTGCCAGCAGCCCCGGGACTAGCGGGAATAAAGAGACCCAGTACTTC. Its translation is CASSPGTSGNKETQYF.

This chain connects TRBV11-2 to TRBJ2-1; the match to TRBD2 covers 10 bases. The length of the CDR3 is 16 residues. V lost 4 bases and J lost 8; bases outside the gene matches: 11. CDR1 is SGHAT and CDR2 is FQNNGV in the germline V gene. This CDR3 reads CASSSFTSGKRHEQFF. CDR3 DNA sequence: TGTGCCAGCAGCTCCTTTACTAGCGGGAAGAGGCATGAGCAGTTCTTC.

The genes are TRBV14 and TRBJ2-2; 7 nucleotides match TRBD2. CDR1 is SGHDN and CDR2 is FVKESK in the germline V gene. This CDR3 comprises 15 residues. V lost 6 bases, J lost 4 bases, and 8 bases stayed unmatched. This CDR3 is CASSLSGYSTGELFF. The CDR3 bases are TGTGCCAGCAGTCTTAGCGGGTATAGCACCGGGGAGCTGTTTTTT. The full variable domain, its missing parts supplied by reference TRBV14 and TRBJ2-2, is EAGVTQFPSHSVIEKGQTVTLRCDPISGHDNLYWYRRVMGKEIKFLLHFVKESKQDESGMPNNRFLAERTGGTYSTLKVQPAELEDSGVYFCASSLSGYSTGELFFGEGSRLTVL.

J is TRBJ1-2 and V is TRBV19; 8 bases map to TRBD1. CDR1 LNHDA and CDR2 SQIVND come from the germline V gene (reference sequence). Trimming took 7 bases from V and 8 from J; bases not matched to a gene: 6. CDR3 length: 12 amino acids. In nucleotides, the CDR3 is TGTGCCAGTACAGGGGGCACGTGGGGCTACACCTTC. This sequence encodes CASTGGTWGYTF.

In this sample, this clone turned up once. The rearrangement uses TRBV7-9 and TRBJ2-7; the match to TRBD1 covers 7 bases. This CDR3 is built from 15 residues. V was pared by 2 bases and J by 0 bases, with 4 bases of the junction left unmatched. The germline CDR1 and CDR2 sequences are SEHNR and FQNEAQ (reference sequence). The CDR3 bases are TGTGCCAGCAGCTTAAGACAGGGCCTCTCCTACGAGCAGTACTTC. The encoded protein is CASSLRQGLSYEQYF.

The count of this clone is one. V and J are TRBV27 and TRBJ2-7; tentatively, D is TRBD1 or TRBD2 (5 bases each). V lost 3 bases and J lost 4, with 16 bases in between. The germline V gene has CDR1 MNHEY and CDR2 SMNVEV (reference sequence). This CDR3 spans 15 amino acids. CDR3 sequence reads: CASSFTGGGDYEQYF. The CDR3, as DNA: TGTGCCAGCAGTTTCACAGGAGGTGGGGATTACGAGCAGTACTTC.

The J gene is TRBJ2-7, the V gene TRBV9; TRBD2 aligns across 10 bases. This CDR3 is 15 amino acids long. Trimming at V came to 3 bases and at J to 4 bases, leaving 7 bases not matched to a gene. Germline V gene lookup returns CDR1 SGDLS and CDR2 YYNGEE. The CDR3 nucleotides are TGTGCCAGCAGCGCCGAAAGCGGGAGGGCGTACGAGCAGTACTTC. Residues: CASSAESGRAYEQYF.

The chain recombines TRBV9 with TRBJ1-3; D is possibly TRBD1 (6 bases). The CDR3 totals 16 residues. Germline V gives CDR1 SGDLS, CDR2 YYNGEE. V lost 0 bases and J 0 bases, leaving 10 bases between the germline ends. The CDR3 sequence: CASSVDQGISGNTIYF. CDR3 nucleotides: TGTGCCAGCAGCGTAGATCAGGGGATCTCTGGAAACACCATATATTTT.

The rearrangement links TRBV7-9 to TRBJ2-2; tentatively, D is TRBD2 (5 bases). CDR3 length: 16 amino acids. CDR1 is SEHNR and CDR2 is FQNEAQ in the germline V gene (reference sequence). The V end was cut by 7 bases, the J end by 2 bases, with 17 bases between. This CDR3 reads CASISAQRRNTGELFF. In DNA form, the CDR3 reads TGTGCCAGCATCTCGGCCCAGCGGAGAAACACCGGGGAGCTGTTTTTT.